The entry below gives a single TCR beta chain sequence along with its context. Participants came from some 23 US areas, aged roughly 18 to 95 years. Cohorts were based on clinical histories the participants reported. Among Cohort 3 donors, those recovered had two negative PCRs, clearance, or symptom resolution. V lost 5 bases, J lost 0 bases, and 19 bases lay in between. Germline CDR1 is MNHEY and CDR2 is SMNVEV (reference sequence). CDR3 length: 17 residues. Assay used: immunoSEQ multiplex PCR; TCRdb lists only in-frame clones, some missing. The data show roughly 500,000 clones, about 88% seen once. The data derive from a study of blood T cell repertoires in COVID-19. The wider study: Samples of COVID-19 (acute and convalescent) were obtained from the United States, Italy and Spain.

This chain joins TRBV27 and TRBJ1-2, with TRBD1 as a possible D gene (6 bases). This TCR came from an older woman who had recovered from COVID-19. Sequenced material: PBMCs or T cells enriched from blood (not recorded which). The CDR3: CASSPLMGKGANYGYTF. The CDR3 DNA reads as TGTGCCAGCAGTCCCCTCATGGGAAAGGGGGCTAACTATGGCTACACCTTC.